A single sample is the source of the 5 T cell receptor beta chains below, sequenced in a study of CD8 T cells in Susac syndrome. Random hexamers were used to reverse transcribe about 0.45 to 1 ug of RNA. TCRdb re-called the immunoSEQ multiplex PCR reads through MiXCR, storing one row per CDR3 protein. Of 210,000 or so distinct CDR3 sequences listed, about 94% were seen once; the top ten hold over 0.1%. Material for sequencing was CD8+ T cells from PBMCs. These receptors were taken from a human donor with multiple sclerosis.

This chain uses TRBV5-1 with TRBJ2-7; no reliable D call. V was pared by 2 bases and J by 0 bases, with 12 bases between. The germline CDR1 and CDR2 sequences are SGHRS and YFSETQ. This CDR3 contains 15 residues. CDR3 residues: CASSFDSQASYEQYF. The CDR3 DNA reads TGCGCCAGCAGCTTTGATTCCCAAGCCTCCTACGAGCAGTACTTC.

This clonotype was counted once. The chain links TRBV7-6 to TRBJ2-7; D remains unclear. V dropped 5 bases and J dropped 5 bases, with 19 bases sitting between them. This CDR3 is 15 amino acids long. The germline V gene encodes CDR1 SGHVS and CDR2 FNYEAQ. The CDR3 nucleotides are TGTGCCAGCAGCACACAATCCGGGCCCTCGGACGAGCAGTACTTC. Protein sequence: CASSTQSGPSDEQYF.

The table lists this clonotype with a count of one. This chain uses TRBV13 with TRBJ1-1, with TRBD1 as a possible D gene (5 bases). V was clipped by 5 bases and J by 7 bases, with 17 bases between them. The CDR3 spans 14 residues. Per the germline V gene, CDR1 is PRHDT and CDR2 is FYEKMQ (reference sequence). This CDR3 reads CASSPGGRVDEAFF. In DNA, the CDR3 is TGTGCCAGCAGCCCCGGGGGGAGAGTGGATGAAGCTTTCTTT.

The chain combines TRBV12-3 or TRBV12-4 with TRBJ2-4; D perhaps matches TRBD2 (6 bases). The length of the CDR3 is 13 residues. V was pared by 9 bases and J by 5 bases, with 14 bases between. The CDR3 is CASLSGTQNIQYF. The CDR3 DNA reads TGTGCCAGTCTCTCCGGGACTCAAAACATTCAGTACTTC.

V usage is TRBV27 and J usage is TRBJ1-5, with D possibly being TRBD1 (5 bases). The CDR3 length is 16 residues. The germline V and J ends were trimmed by 6 bases and 2 bases, with 17 bases remaining between them. Germline loops: CDR1 MNHEY, CDR2 SMNVEV (reference sequence). DNA of the CDR3: TGTGCCAGCAGCTCCCTCCGGGGCGCCGGCAATCAGCCCCAGCATTTT. Its protein is CASSSLRGAGNQPQHF.